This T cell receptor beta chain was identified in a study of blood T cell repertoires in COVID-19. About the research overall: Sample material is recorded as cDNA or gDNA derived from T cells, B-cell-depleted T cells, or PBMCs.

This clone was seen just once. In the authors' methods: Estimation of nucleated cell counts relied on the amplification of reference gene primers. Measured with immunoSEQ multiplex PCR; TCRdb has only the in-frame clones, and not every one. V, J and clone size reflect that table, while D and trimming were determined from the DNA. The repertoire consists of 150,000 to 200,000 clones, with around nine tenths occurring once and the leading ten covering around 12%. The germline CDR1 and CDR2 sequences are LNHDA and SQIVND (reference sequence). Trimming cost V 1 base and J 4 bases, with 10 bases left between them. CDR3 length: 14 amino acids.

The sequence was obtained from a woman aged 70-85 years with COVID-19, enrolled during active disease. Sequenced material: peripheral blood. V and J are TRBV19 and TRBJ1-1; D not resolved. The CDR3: CASSIVQAATEAFF. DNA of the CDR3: TGTGCCAGTAGTATAGTTCAGGCTGCCACTGAAGCTTTCTTT. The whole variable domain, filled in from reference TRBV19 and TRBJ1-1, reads DGGITQSPKYLFRKEGQNVTLSCEQNLNHDAMYWYRQDPGQGLRLIYYSQIVNDFQKGDIAEGYSVSREKKESFPLTVTSAQKNPTAFYLCASSIVQAATEAFFGQGTRLTVV.